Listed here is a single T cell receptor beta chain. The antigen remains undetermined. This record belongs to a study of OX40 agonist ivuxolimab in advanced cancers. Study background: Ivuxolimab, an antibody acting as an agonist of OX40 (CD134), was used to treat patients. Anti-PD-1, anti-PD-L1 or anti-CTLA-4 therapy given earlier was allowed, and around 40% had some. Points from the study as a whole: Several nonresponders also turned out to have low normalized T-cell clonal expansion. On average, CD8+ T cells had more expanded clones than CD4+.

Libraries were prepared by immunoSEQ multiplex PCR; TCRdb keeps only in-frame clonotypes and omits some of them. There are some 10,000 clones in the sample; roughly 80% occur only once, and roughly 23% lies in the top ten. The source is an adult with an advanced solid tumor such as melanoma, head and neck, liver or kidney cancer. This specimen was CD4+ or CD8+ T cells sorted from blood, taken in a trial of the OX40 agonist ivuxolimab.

The CDR3 DNA follows: TGTGCCAGCAGCGTAGGTTCAGGGATTAGCTATGGCTACACCTTC. It is translated as CASSVGSGISYGYTF. The chain has TRBV9 and TRBJ1-2, with D possibly being TRBD1 (5 bases). The CDR3 covers 15 residues. V was pared by 0 bases and J by 4 bases, with 13 bases between. Germline V gene data show CDR1 as SGDLS and CDR2 as YYNGEE.